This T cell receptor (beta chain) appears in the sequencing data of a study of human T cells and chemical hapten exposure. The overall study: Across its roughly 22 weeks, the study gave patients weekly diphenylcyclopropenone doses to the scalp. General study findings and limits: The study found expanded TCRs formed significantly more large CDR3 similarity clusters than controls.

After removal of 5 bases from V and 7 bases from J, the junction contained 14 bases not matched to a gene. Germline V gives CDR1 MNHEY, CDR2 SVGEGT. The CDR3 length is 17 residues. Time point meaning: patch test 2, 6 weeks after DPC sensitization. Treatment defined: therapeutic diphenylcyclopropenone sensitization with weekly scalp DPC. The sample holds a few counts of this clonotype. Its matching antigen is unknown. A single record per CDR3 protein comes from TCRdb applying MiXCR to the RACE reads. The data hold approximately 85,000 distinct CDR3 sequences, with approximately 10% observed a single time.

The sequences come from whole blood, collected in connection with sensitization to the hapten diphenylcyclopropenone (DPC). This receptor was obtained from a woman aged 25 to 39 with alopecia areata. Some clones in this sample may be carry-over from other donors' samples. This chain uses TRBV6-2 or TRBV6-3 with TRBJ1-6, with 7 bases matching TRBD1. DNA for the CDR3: TGTGCCAGCAGTCAAGCAACCGGGACAGCCGCCAATTCACCCCTCCACTTT. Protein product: CASSQATGTAANSPLHF.